This T cell receptor (beta chain) was observed in a study of cytomegalovirus exposure and HLA in healthy donors. Study findings and constraints: In vitro data verified three CMV-associated chains as specific for CMV antigens. The study put 150 to 200 TCR beta chains on its list as cytomegalovirus-associated. Rare TCR sequences dominated, though some public TCRs recurred in many donors.

Germline CDR1 reads SGHRS; CDR2 reads YFSETQ. V shed 3 bases, J shed 3 bases, and the junction held 9 bases outside the gene matches. CDR3 size: 15 residues. This clone was picked up one time. The antigen is unknown. Here immunoSEQ multiplex PCR was the method, and the copy in TCRdb shows in-frame clones only, minus some. The sample records 100,000 to 150,000 clones, 85% to 95% being singletons. V usage is TRBV5-1 and J usage is TRBJ2-7; TRBD1 matches at 7 bases. The sequencing input was PBMCs. The sequence came from a woman between 18 and 29 years old in good health and CMV-seronegative. CDR3 protein: CASSWGQRSNYEQYF. The DNA for the CDR3 is TGCGCCAGCAGCTGGGGACAGCGCTCGAACTACGAGCAGTACTTC. Complete variable domain (other parts from reference TRBV5-1 and TRBJ2-7): KAGVTQTPRYLIKTRGQQVTLSCSPISGHRSVSWYQQTPGQGLQFLFEYFSETQRNKGNFPGRFSGRQFSNSRSEMNVSTLELGDSALYLCASSWGQRSNYEQYFGPGTRLTVT.